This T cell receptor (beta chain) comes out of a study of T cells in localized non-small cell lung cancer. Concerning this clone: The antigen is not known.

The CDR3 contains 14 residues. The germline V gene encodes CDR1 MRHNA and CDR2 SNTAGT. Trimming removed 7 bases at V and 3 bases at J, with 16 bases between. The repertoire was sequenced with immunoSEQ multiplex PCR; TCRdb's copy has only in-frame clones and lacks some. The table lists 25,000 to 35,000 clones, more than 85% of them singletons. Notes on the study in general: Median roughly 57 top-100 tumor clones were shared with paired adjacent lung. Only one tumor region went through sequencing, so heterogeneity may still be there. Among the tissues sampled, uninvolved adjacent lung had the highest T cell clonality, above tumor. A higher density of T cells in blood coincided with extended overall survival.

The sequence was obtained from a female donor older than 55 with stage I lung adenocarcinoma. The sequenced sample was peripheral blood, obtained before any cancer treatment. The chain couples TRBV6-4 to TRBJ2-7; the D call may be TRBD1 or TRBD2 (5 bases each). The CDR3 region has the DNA TGTGCCAGCATGGGATGGGCAGGGAGCTACGAGCAGTACTTC. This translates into CASMGWAGSYEQYF.